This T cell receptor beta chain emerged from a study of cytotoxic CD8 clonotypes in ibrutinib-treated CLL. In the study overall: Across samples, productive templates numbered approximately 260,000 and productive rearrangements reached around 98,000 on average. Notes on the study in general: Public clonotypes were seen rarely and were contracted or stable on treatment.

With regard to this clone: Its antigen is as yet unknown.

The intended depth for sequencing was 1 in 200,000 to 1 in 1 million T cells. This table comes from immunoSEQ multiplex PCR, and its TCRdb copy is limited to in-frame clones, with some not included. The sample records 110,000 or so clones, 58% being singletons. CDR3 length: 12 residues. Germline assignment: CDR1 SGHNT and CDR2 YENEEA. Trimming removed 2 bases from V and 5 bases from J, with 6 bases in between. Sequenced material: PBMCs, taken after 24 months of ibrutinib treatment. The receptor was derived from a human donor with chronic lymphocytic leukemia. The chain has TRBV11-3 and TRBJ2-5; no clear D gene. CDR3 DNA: TGTGCCAGCAGCTTATTTGGGGAGACCCAGTACTTC. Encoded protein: CASSLFGETQYF.